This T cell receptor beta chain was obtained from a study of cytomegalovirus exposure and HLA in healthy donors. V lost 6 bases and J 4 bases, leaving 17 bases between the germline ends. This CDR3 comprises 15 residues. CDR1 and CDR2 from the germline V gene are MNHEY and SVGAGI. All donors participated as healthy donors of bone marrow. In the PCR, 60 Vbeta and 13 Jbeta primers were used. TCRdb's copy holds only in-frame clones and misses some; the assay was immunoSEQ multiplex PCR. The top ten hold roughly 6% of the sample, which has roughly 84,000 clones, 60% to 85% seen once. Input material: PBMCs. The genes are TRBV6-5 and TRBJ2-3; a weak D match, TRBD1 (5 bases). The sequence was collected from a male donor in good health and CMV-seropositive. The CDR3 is CASSPQGIVADTQYF. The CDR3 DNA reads TGTGCCAGCAGCCCCCAGGGAATTGTCGCAGATACGCAGTATTTT.